The 19 T cell receptor beta chains below come from one sample, sequenced in a study of cytomegalovirus exposure and HLA in healthy donors (dated by TCRdb to about 2017). Library generation was performed with the immunoSEQ multiplex PCR assay. For the multiplex PCR, a mixture combining 60 forward primers for TCR Vbeta segments and 13 reverse primers for TCR Jbeta segments was used. Sourced from immuneACCESS, this table was stored by TCRdb with only in-frame sequences that have V and J called. A share of the clones is absent; for the studies checked, an unresolved V gene accounts for under half, and the remainder has no known explanation. The sample records about 200,000 clones, about 80% of which are singletons. Jointly, the top ten make up just under 3% of the sample. Sequenced input: PBMCs. The receptors were gathered from a woman under 40 in good health and CMV-seronegative.

The V gene is TRBV5-1, the J gene TRBJ2-5; 11 bases are a match to TRBD1. The V gene's germline CDR1 is SGHRS and CDR2 YFSETQ. The CDR3 has 15 amino acids. V lost 4 bases to trimming and J lost 4 bases; unmatched junction nucleotides: 6. CDR3 sequence: CASSPRGTGGETQYF. Written as DNA, the CDR3 is TGCGCCAGCAGCCCCCGGGGGACAGGGGGAGAGACCCAGTACTTC. Together with reference TRBV5-1 and TRBJ2-5, the CDR3 gives the full variable domain: KAGVTQTPRYLIKTRGQQVTLSCSPISGHRSVSWYQQTPGQGLQFLFEYFSETQRNKGNFPGRFSGRQFSNSRSEMNVSTLELGDSALYLCASSPRGTGGETQYFGPGTRLLVL.

The chain carries TRBV15 and TRBJ1-5, with a possible D match to TRBD1 (5 bases). The germline gives CDR1 LNHNV, CDR2 YYDKDF (reference sequence). This CDR3 is built from 15 residues. The germline V and J ends were trimmed by 3 bases and 7 bases, with 16 bases remaining between them. CDR3 DNA: TGTGCCACCAGCAGCAGGGTGGATCTGTGGCAGCCCCAGCATTTT. This translates into CATSSRVDLWQPQHF.

This chain joins TRBV6-5 and TRBJ2-7, with D unresolved. Per the germline V gene, CDR1 is MNHEY and CDR2 is SVGAGI. This CDR3 region has 15 residues. V was pared by 6 bases and J by 2 bases, with 17 bases between. The CDR3 DNA sequence: TGTGCCAGCAGGACCCGTTGGAGTGAAACCTACGAGCAGTACTTC. Protein: CASRTRWSETYEQYF.

Note on this clone: Other DNA sequences of this sample code for an identical CDR3. CDR3 region: CASSPGHLNTEAFF. Here the CDR3 DNA reads TGCGCCAGCAGCCCCGGACATCTGAACACTGAAGCTTTCTTT. This chain joins TRBV5-1 and TRBJ1-1; D is perhaps TRBD1 (5 bases). The V end was cut by 4 bases, the J end by 0 bases, with 10 bases between. From germline, CDR1 is SGHRS and CDR2 YFSETQ. CDR3 length: 14 amino acids.

This chain uses TRBV13 with TRBJ1-1; D not certain. Germline CDR1 PRHDT, CDR2 FYEKMQ (reference sequence). The CDR3 length is 12 residues. The V end was cut by 5 bases, the J end by 2 bases, with 6 bases between. The DNA for the CDR3 is TGTGCCAGCAGCGGACTTAACACTGAAGCTTTCTTT. It is translated as CASSGLNTEAFF. The entire variable domain, with the rest obtained from reference TRBV13 and TRBJ1-1, is as follows: AAGVIQSPRHLIKEKRETATLKCYPIPRHDTVYWYQQGPGQDPQFLISFYEKMQSDKGSIPDRFSAQQFSDYHSELNMSSLELGDSALYFCASSGLNTEAFFGQGTRLTVV.

The V and J genes are TRBV7-9 and TRBJ2-2; D ambiguous. The CDR3 is made up of 14 amino acids. Germline V gives CDR1 SEHNR, CDR2 FQNEAQ (reference sequence). Trimming took 5 bases from V and 6 from J, leaving 13 bases between them. This CDR3 reads CASSPRWASGELFF. In nucleotides, the CDR3 is TGTGCCAGCAGCCCAAGGTGGGCTTCCGGGGAGCTGTTTTTT.

This chain links TRBV6-4 with TRBJ1-1; 9 bases line up with TRBD1. This CDR3 comprises 12 residues. V was pared by 9 bases and J by 4 bases, with 3 bases of the junction left unmatched. Germline V gene sequence: CDR1 MRHNA, CDR2 SNTAGT. The CDR3 nucleotides read TGTGCCAGACCGACAGGGGGCACTGAAGCTTTCTTT. The encoded protein is CARPTGGTEAFF.

A remark on this clone: One end of the junction varies from germline; a read error may be responsible. The chain couples TRBV5-4 to TRBJ2-7; 11 positions agree with TRBD1. The CDR3 runs to 15 residues. Germline V gene lookup returns CDR1 SGHNT and CDR2 YYREEE (reference sequence). The CDR3 protein is CASSLGQGESYEQYF. DNA for the CDR3: TGTGCCAGCAGTTTGGGACAGGGGGAATCCTACGAGCAGTACTTC.

The table lists this clone with a count of one. The chain employs TRBV5-1 and TRBJ2-7; the D is unclear. Trimming pared 3 bases from V and 6 bases from J, leaving 13 bases between. In germline, CDR1 is SGHRS, CDR2 YFSETQ. This CDR3 spans 13 amino acids. Written as DNA, the CDR3 is TGCGCCAGCAGCTCGACCTCCCCGGGCGAGCAGTACTTC. Translated: CASSSTSPGEQYF.

V is TRBV6-5 and J is TRBJ1-5; a possible D gene is TRBD1 (6 bases). Trimming shortened V by 6 bases and J by 0 bases, and 12 bases separated the two germline ends. Looked up from germline, CDR1 is MNHEY and CDR2 is SVGAGI. This CDR3 is built from 15 residues. The CDR3 reads CASRAQGYSNQPQHF. DNA for the CDR3: TGTGCCAGCAGGGCTCAGGGGTATAGCAATCAGCCCCAGCATTTT.

This clone appeared a single time. One end of the junction varies from germline; a read error may be responsible. The V gene is TRBV19, the J gene TRBJ2-7, with D possibly TRBD2 on 6 matching bases. Germline V CDR1 and CDR2: LNHDA, SQIVND (reference sequence). The CDR3 extends over 12 amino acids. The CDR3 coding sequence is TGTGCCAGTAGTATTGGAGGGGTCGAGCGGTACTTC. This translates into CASSIGGVERYF.

This clone has only a few counts. The V gene is TRBV7-9, the J gene TRBJ1-1; the D is unclear. Trimming left V 1 base short and J 6 bases short, with 15 bases between. The germline gives CDR1 SEHNR, CDR2 FQNEAQ (reference sequence). The CDR3 has 15 residues. CDR3 in amino acids: CASSLVSGLGAEAFF. The CDR3 nucleotides are TGTGCCAGCAGCTTAGTTTCGGGCCTCGGGGCTGAAGCTTTCTTT. The full variable domain, in which reference TRBV7-9 and TRBJ1-1 provide the parts outside the CDR3, is DTGVSQNPRHKITKRGQNVTFRCDPISEHNRLYWYRQTLGQGPEFLTYFQNEAQLEKSRLLSDRFSAERPKGSFSTLEIQRTEQGDSAMYLCASSLVSGLGAEAFFGQGTRLTVV.

This chain connects TRBV5-1 to TRBJ2-1, with 8 nucleotides matching TRBD2. The CDR3 loop spans 15 amino acids. Germline V gene lookup returns CDR1 SGHRS and CDR2 YFSETQ. J gave up 9 bases and V 0 bases, and 8 bases lay outside the gene matches. The CDR3 region is CASSLGASGSGEQFF. The CDR3 bases are TGCGCCAGCAGCTTGGGGGCTAGCGGGTCGGGTGAGCAGTTCTTC.

The chain has TRBV28 and TRBJ1-1; weak D call: TRBD1 (5 bases). Trimming took off 4 bases at V and 4 bases at J, with 7 bases between the two ends. The length of the CDR3 is 12 residues. Germline CDR1 reads MDHEN; CDR2 reads SYDVKM. CDR3 sequence reads: CASSWGPTEAFF. The CDR3 DNA sequence: TGTGCCAGCAGTTGGGGCCCCACTGAAGCTTTCTTT.

The chain employs TRBV9 and TRBJ2-1; a possible D gene is TRBD2 (5 bases). The V gene lost 4 bases and the J gene lost 6 bases, with 14 bases spanning the gap. The CDR3 consists of 14 residues. The V gene's germline CDR1 is SGDLS and CDR2 YYNGEE. CDR3 coding DNA: TGTGCCAGCAGCCCCCGGGGAGAGGGCAATGAGCAGTTCTTC. Translation: CASSPRGEGNEQFF. The variable domain in full, completed from reference TRBV9 and TRBJ2-1, reads DSGVTQTPKHLITATGQRVTLRCSPRSGDLSVYWYQQSLDQGLQFLIQYYNGEERAKGNILERFSAQQFPDLHSELNLSSLELGDSALYFCASSPRGEGNEQFFGPGTRLTVL.

The V and J genes are TRBV15 and TRBJ2-7, with a possible D match to TRBD2 (6 bases). Trimming pared 5 bases from V and 4 bases from J, leaving 21 bases between. The CDR3 sequence is 16 residues long. Germline loops: CDR1 LNHNV, CDR2 YYDKDF (reference sequence). This CDR3 is CATSPVRRGMGYEQYF. Here the CDR3 DNA reads TGTGCCACCAGCCCGGTCCGGAGGGGCATGGGGTACGAGCAGTACTTC.

This clone came up a few times. The chain uses TRBV19 and TRBJ1-4; D perhaps matches TRBD1 (6 bases). Germline V lookup: CDR1 LNHDA, CDR2 SQIVND (reference sequence). V lost 7 bases and J lost 3, with 12 bases in between. CDR3 length: 14 residues. This chain's CDR3 is CASNPTGSNEKLFF. The DNA of the CDR3 is TGTGCCAGTAACCCAACAGGGTCTAATGAAAAACTGTTTTTT.

The V gene is TRBV6-6, the J gene TRBJ2-7; D is perhaps TRBD1 (5 bases). The CDR3 length is 14 residues. Trimming took off 4 bases at V and 2 bases at J, with 12 bases between the two ends. CDR1 and CDR2 (germline): MNHNY, SVGAGI (reference sequence). The CDR3 region is CASSFLRQPYEQYF. The CDR3 DNA is TGTGCCAGCAGTTTCCTAAGACAGCCCTACGAGCAGTACTTC.

The gene calls are TRBV27 and TRBJ1-2; D remains ambiguous. The V end lost 6 bases, the J end lost 0 bases, and 11 bases lay between the germline ends. This CDR3 spans 14 amino acids. Germline CDR1 and CDR2: MNHEY and SMNVEV (reference sequence). DNA for the CDR3: TGTGCCAGCAGCACGGGGAGGACTAACTATGGCTACACCTTC. It yields the protein CASSTGRTNYGYTF.